These 10 T cell receptor beta chains share one sample of origin, sequenced in a study of CD8+ T cells in alopecia areata. Combined cutaneous lymph node cells underwent sorting by CD4, CD8alpha, NKG2D, NKG2ACE and additional markers. Isolated RNA was reverse transcribed into cDNA used as the sequencing template. Here immunoSEQ multiplex PCR was the method, and the copy in TCRdb shows in-frame clones only, minus some. The specimen gives some 6,500 clones without singletons; the ten biggest hold approximately 32%. Sequencing used CD8+ T cells sorted from a lymph node. These receptors were collected from a C3H/HeJ mouse with alopecia areata. The strain's MHC: H2-k.

Turning to this clone: The genes and germline here are from mouse. The sequenced fragment ends 4 residues before the CDR3 boundary, so the rest is inferred from the germline J gene. The chain combines TRBV13-2 with TRBJ2-1; 14 nucleotides agree with TRBD2. The V gene's germline CDR1 is NNHNN and CDR2 SYGAGS (reference sequence). This CDR3 region has 16 residues. The DNA read from the CDR3 is TGTGCCAGCGGAGGGACTGGGGGGGCTGATGGCGCT. Protein: CASGGTGGADGA. The CDR3 as a whole reads CASGGTGGADGAEQFF.

This clone was recorded many times. The gene symbols are mouse symbols. The read terminates 4 residues ahead of where the CDR3 ends, so the germline J gene completes it. The rearrangement links TRBV13-1 to TRBJ2-7; D perhaps matches TRBD1 (5 bases). This CDR3 comprises 11 residues. CDR1 is NSHNY, CDR2 SYGAGN, per germline. The chain's CDR3 is CASSDRDEQYF. The CDR3 bases that were read are TGTGCCAGCAGTGACAGGGAT.

At least ten counts were recorded for this clone. Genes and germline are mouse. Read coverage stops 4 residues before the CDR3 terminus; the germline J gene supplies the remainder. The rearrangement joins TRBV12-2 to TRBJ2-7, with D possibly TRBD1 on 5 matching bases. This CDR3 spans 14 amino acids. CDR1 is SGHLS and CDR2 is HYDKME in the germline V gene. The CDR3 DNA, read in part, is TGTGCCAGCTCTCTCGGAGACAGACGATAT. Protein: CASSLGDRRY. The entire CDR3 protein is CASSLGDRRYEQYF. The full variable domain, its missing parts supplied by reference TRBV12-2 and TRBJ2-7, is NSGVVQSPRYIIKGKGERSILKCIPISGHLSVAWYQQTQGQELKFFIQHYDKMERDKGNLPSRFSVQQFDDYHSEMNMSALELEDSAVYFCASSLGDRRYEQYFGPGTRLTVL.

Comment on this clone: Genes and germline come from the mouse. The read comes to an end 4 residues before the CDR3 does, leaving the germline J gene to fill in the end. This chain connects TRBV13-3 to TRBJ2-5; 8 nucleotides align to TRBD1. From germline, CDR1 is NNHDY and CDR2 SYVADS. The CDR3 runs 14 residues. V lost 0 bases to trimming and J lost 3 bases; unmatched junction nucleotides: 0. CDR3: CASSDGDRQDTQYF. The CDR3 bases that were read are TGTGCCAGCAGTGATGGGGACAGGCAAGAC.

This clone turned up a few times. Gene names refer to mouse genes. The missing CDR3 end, 4 residues past where the read stops, is filled in from the germline J gene. The genes are TRBV4 and TRBJ2-7; 11 bases match TRBD2. The CDR3 is 13 residues long. Germline loops: CDR1 LGHDT, CDR2 YNNKQL (reference sequence). CDR3 sequence: CASSRLGGYEQYF. CDR3 bases read: TGTGCCAGCAGTCGACTGGGGGGGTAT.

This clone is hyperexpanded in the sample. Genes and germline are mouse. The read ends 4 residues early relative to the CDR3; the germline J gene fills the gap. V is TRBV19 and J is TRBJ2-1; 10 nucleotides line up with TRBD2. Unmatched junction bases numbered 2, after V lost 4 bases and J lost 1 base. The CDR3 runs to 15 residues. The germline V gene has CDR1 FNHDT and CDR2 SITEND (reference sequence). The CDR3 is CASSSTGGNYAEQFF. CDR3 DNA, as far as it was read: TGTGCCAGCAGTTCGACTGGGGGGAACTATGCT.

This clone has at least ten counts. Germline and genes: mouse. The read terminates 4 residues before the CDR3 end, so the remaining end is supplied by the germline J gene. This chain joins TRBV13-1 and TRBJ2-7, with 8 bases that match TRBD1. The CDR3 spans 14 residues. Germline V gene data show CDR1 as NSHNY and CDR2 as SYGAGN. V shed 1 base and J 3 bases; nucleotides not matched to a gene: 3. The CDR3 sequence is CASSDLGQDYEQYF. The CDR3 DNA, read in part, is TGTGCCAGCAGTGATCTGGGACAGGACTAT.

Within the sample, this clone is medium-sized. Mouse gene names apply. The read falls 4 residues short of the CDR3 end, and the missing part is taken from the germline J gene. The rearrangement uses TRBV29 and TRBJ2-3, with unresolved D. V was shortened by 1 base and J by 0 bases, with 5 bases between the two germline ends. This CDR3 is 14 amino acids long. The germline CDR1 and CDR2 sequences are MSHET and SYDVDS. The CDR3 bases that were read are TGTGCTAGCAGTTTATACAGTAGTGCAGAA. It codes for CASSLYSSAE. The whole CDR3 region reads CASSLYSSAETLYF.

For this clone: The genes and germline here are from mouse. Read coverage stops 4 residues before the CDR3 terminus; the germline J gene supplies the remainder. This sequence joins TRBV1 and TRBJ2-1; 7 positions match TRBD2. The CDR3 consists of 14 residues. CDR1 NSQYPW and CDR2 LRSPGD come from the germline V gene (reference sequence). J gave up 6 bases and V 5 bases, and 7 bases lay outside the gene matches. The CDR3 protein is CTCSPDGGVAEQFF. The sequenced CDR3 bases are TGCACCTGCAGTCCGGACGGGGGGGTTGCT.

Concerning this clone itself: Gene names are mouse gene names. The sequenced fragment ends 4 residues before the CDR3 boundary, so the rest is inferred from the germline J gene. V is TRBV31 and J is TRBJ2-3; 9 bases map to TRBD2. The V gene end was trimmed by 0 bases and the J gene end by 1 base; junction bases not matched to a gene: 2. This CDR3 has 15 residues. CDR1 is GKSSPN, CDR2 SITVG, per germline. The CDR3 spells CAWSLPGGGAETLYF. CDR3 DNA, as far as it was read: TGTGCCTGGAGTCTCCCTGGGGGGGGTGCAGAA.